These 5 T cell receptor beta chains share one sample of origin, sequenced in a study of quantifying T cell responses using KT2 cells. About the study: TCR alpha and beta constant-region primers primed reverse transcription of RNA.

Each cDNA got a UMI-containing oligo ligated at its 3' end. The first PCR ran roughly 4 cycles with an equimolar RC1.1 and RC1.2 beta primer mix. TCRdb passed the UMI-ligation and nested PCR reads through MiXCR, listing each CDR3 protein once. Among around 50,000 distinct CDR3 sequences listed, about 9.9% were seen once. Sequencing was performed on PBMCs spiked with cells of the T cell clone KT2. The receptors derive from a human donor.

This clonotype appeared many times. CDR3 region: CATRGREKAYEQYF. CDR3 DNA: TGTGCCACCCGCGGGCGGGAGAAGGCCTACGAGCAGTACTTC. This rearrangement joins TRBV12-3 or TRBV12-4 to TRBJ2-7; 7 bases agree with TRBD2. The CDR3 has 14 amino acids. J gave up 2 bases and V 10 bases, and 11 bases lay outside the gene matches.

Only one count was recorded for this clonotype. The germline gene is not matched at one end of the junction; a read error may be the cause. The chain joins TRBV6-1 to TRBJ1-5, with D maybe TRBD1 (5 bases). Germline CDR1 reads MNHNS; CDR2 reads SASEGT. This CDR3 contains 19 residues. CDR3: CASSEAPWVKNRRNQPQNF. CDR3 DNA sequence: TGTGCCAGCAGTGAAGCGCCGTGGGTGAAAAACAGGCGAAATCAGCCCCAGAATTTT.

This rearrangement joins TRBV2 to TRBJ2-3; D gene uncertain. Trimming removed 10 bases at V and 2 bases at J, with 7 bases between. Germline-derived CDR1 and CDR2 are SNHLY and FYNNEI. CDR3 length: 11 amino acids. This chain's CDR3 is CATRATDTQYF. CDR3 bases: TGTGCCACCCGGGCCACAGATACGCAGTATTTT.

This clonotype was recorded many times. The chain recombines TRBV2 with TRBJ2-3; tentative D call: TRBD2 (6 bases). CDR3 size: 13 residues. V was trimmed by 8 bases and J by 0 bases, leaving 9 bases between them. Per the germline V gene, CDR1 is SNHLY and CDR2 is FYNNEI. The CDR3 loop is CASRGWSTDTQYF. DNA for the CDR3: TGTGCCAGCCGGGGGTGGAGCACAGATACGCAGTATTTT.

The chain links TRBV12-5 to TRBJ1-5; D gene ambiguous. Looked up from germline, CDR1 is LGHNT and CDR2 is FRNRAP. Trimming shortened V by 6 bases and J by 5 bases, and 20 bases separated the two germline ends. The CDR3 runs 16 residues. As DNA, the CDR3 is TGTGCTAGTGGGACCCTTAGAGGGCGACGTGATCAGCCCCAGCATTTT. Translation: CASGTLRGRRDQPQHF.